This T cell receptor (beta chain) appears in the sequencing data of a study of long-term antiretroviral therapy in people with HIV (dated by TCRdb to between 2021 and 2024). Turning to the overall study: The earliest samples were collected about a decade before the 2015 WHO recommendation for immediate ART, when ART was typically delayed until CD4 counts fell. Whether ART initiation and durable HIV suppression were associated with changes in peripheral blood TRB repertoire composition and diversity was tested in a retrospective serial study. A total of 150 to 200 cryopreserved PBMC samples came from roughly 30 adults with confirmed HIV infection and were collected serially over a mean of approximately six years (range 1-12). About 35% of the 30 participants with HIV were female. Test extractions of a monoclonal T-cell line alongside some 35 polyclonal samples showed no cross-contamination during QIAcube processing. General study outcomes and caveats: Starting ART was linked to a significant rise in TRB diversity, yet even after long-term ART the diversity remained significantly lower than in transplant donor controls. The samples span the years 2004 to 2017, and the ART regimens used may be less effective than current regimens. Inferences about post-ART repertoire changes were limited because no data were available on ART adherence, viral resistance or therapy changes. CDR3 length ranges in HIV repertoires were narrower than in controls, and network structure suggested an antigen-experienced repertoire with only a slight naive shift after ART. At every time point, the repertoire was dominated by expanded TRB clones first identified before ART initiation, although this dominance fluctuated and, in many PLHIV, declined after ART. Because pre-ART samples had limited cell numbers, unsorted PBMC were profiled rather than sorted CD4+ and CD8+ T cells. Since PBMC availability was limited, sequencing covered only the TCR beta chain, with no alpha chain pairing.

Participants were included only if at least one PBMC sample before ART initiation and at least two post-ART samples were available. Treatment was received in the United States of America by all participants with HIV. Before DNA extraction, cryopreserved samples of roughly 0.9-11 million PBMC were thawed and then washed. At the time of the earliest PBMC sample, participants with HIV were aged between roughly 23 and 60 years. PBMC samples from each participant spanned 1-4 timepoints before ART initiation and 2-8 timepoints after ART initiation, with a median of 7 samples. Serial HIV viral load, CD4+ T-cell count, ART history and demographic data were obtained for every participant. Using a Qiagen kit on a QIAcube, genomic DNA was extracted from unsorted PBMC, with samples processed in batches of 12. Reading the germline V gene (reference sequence) gives CDR1 MNHEY and CDR2 SMNVEV. Trimming takes 4 bases off V and 1 base off J; junction bases not matched to a gene: 3. Spanning cysteine to phenylalanine, the CDR3 consists of 15 amino acids. Of the read, only the CDR3 DNA is kept; its 45 bases are in frame from base 1.

As to this clone: Its target antigen remains unknown. Nothing much larger sits one base from this clone, and base qualities are not available.

The immunoSEQ hsTCRB v3.0 assay was used at survey level resolution to sequence the TRB variable region. TRB sequencing targeted a depth of 40,000-50,000 T-cell genomes per sample. An Illumina MiSeq with a v3 150-cycle kit was used to sequence the pooled TRB libraries. In the authors' own workflow: Analysis of repertoires was carried out in R inside a reproducible Nextflow workflow spanning QC, data transformation and analysis. LymphoSeq2, an R package for exploring AIRR-Seq data, was used to implement custom analyses. A few samples that yielded fewer than 5000 total TRB sequences were excluded, so that around 190 HIV repertoires were analyzed. Among the 180 or so HIV repertoires that were kept, 59 were collected before ART initiation and roughly 130 were collected after ART initiation. Repertoires were downsampled to 5000 TRB nucleotide sequences, with summary statistics averaged over 100 downsampling iterations. The analysis kept only TRB sequences whose CDR3 regions were at least seven amino acids long. A Shannon entropy-derived clonality score and the Gini coefficient were used to measure diversity. In repertoire networks, the top 5000 CDR3 amino acid sequences were linked whenever an edit distance of one separated two sequences. Antigen specificity groups and MHC restriction were predicted for TRB CDR3 amino acid sequences with GLIPH2. Known CMV, EBV, HIV or tissue antigen associations were flagged by matching CDR3 amino acid sequences against VDJdb and McPAS-TCR. Pre-ART, post-ART and control groups were compared with Wilcoxon signed-rank tests and Holm-Bonferroni correction. In TCRdb, the immuneACCESS table is reduced to in-frame sequences with V and J assigned. These tables do not hold every clone; where another copy was compared, an unresolved V gene accounts for under half, and the others remain unexplained. D and trimming come from the DNA, and the V and J calls and clone size come from that table. The sample table contains about 40,000 clones; only one count was recorded for more than 80% of them. Roughly 6.1% of the sample lies in the top ten.

The TCR comes from a woman aged 45-59 years with HIV. Sequenced material: unsorted PBMCs, taken 3.1 years after starting antiretroviral therapy. The rearranged chain carries TRBV27 and TRBJ2-7, with 11 bases matching TRBD1. The sequence in DNA is TGTGCCAGCAGTTGGGGACAGGGGGGGTCCTACGAGCAGTACTTC. This codes for CASSWGQGGSYEQYF.